These 13 T cell receptor beta chains originate from one sample sequenced in a study of Ad26.COV2.S vaccination and SARS-CoV-2 variants. Clones were sequenced by immunoSEQ multiplex PCR, and TCRdb holds only the in-frame ones, with some missing. The sample shows hundreds of thousands of clones, roughly nine tenths of them seen only once. Treatment reported: approximately 18 received Ad26.COV2.S at low or high dose, single or two shots; several received placebo; per-sample allocation not given. Sampling happened 63 days after the first vaccine or placebo injection. Sequenced material: peripheral blood, taken in a trial of Ad26.COV2.S vaccine versus placebo. Source of these receptors: a person between 18 and 59 years old who received the Ad26.COV2.S COVID-19 vaccine or a placebo.

The chain is built from TRBV28 and TRBJ1-5; TRBD1 matches 7 bases. Germline trimming cut 1 base from V and 0 bases from J; bases unmatched to any gene: 6. Germline values: CDR1 MDHEN, CDR2 SYDVKM. CDR3 size: 17 residues. The CDR3 bases are TGTGCCAGCAGTTTATCCGGGACAGATCTTAGCAATCAGCCCCAGCATTTT. Its translation: CASSLSGTDLSNQPQHF. Full variable domain (missing parts from reference TRBV28 and TRBJ1-5): DVKVTQSSRYLVKRTGEKVFLECVQDMDHENMFWYRQDPGLGLRLIYFSYDVKMKEKGDIPEGYSVSREKKERFSLILESASTNQTSMYLCASSLSGTDLSNQPQHFGDGTRLSIL.

The chain links TRBV5-1 to TRBJ1-1; 8 bases agree with TRBD1. Germline-derived CDR1 and CDR2 are SGHRS and YFSETQ. The CDR3 is made up of 15 amino acids. Unmatched junction bases numbered 11, after V lost 5 bases and J lost 5 bases. This CDR3 reads CASSLVGQGGTEAFF. DNA of the CDR3: TGCGCCAGCAGTTTAGTAGGACAGGGAGGGACTGAAGCTTTCTTT.

CDR3 in amino acids: CASSPVGTSGYNEQFF. As DNA, the CDR3 is TGTGCCAGCAGTCCCGTTGGGACTAGCGGATACAATGAGCAGTTCTTC. This sequence joins TRBV9 and TRBJ2-1; TRBD2 matches at 11 bases. This CDR3 is 16 amino acids long. V was pared by 5 bases and J by 4 bases, with 8 bases of the junction left unmatched. Per the germline V gene, CDR1 is SGDLS and CDR2 is YYNGEE.

This clone was counted a single time. The chain uses TRBV7-2 and TRBJ2-5, with no clear D. V gave up 5 bases and J gave up 2 bases, with 12 bases separating them. This CDR3 spans 14 amino acids. In germline, CDR1 is SGHTA, CDR2 FQGNSA. CDR3 bases: TGTGCCAGCAGCGACGGTCGAGTACAAGAGACCCAGTACTTC. Its translation is CASSDGRVQETQYF.

The table lists this clone with many counts. V gene TRBV25-1 combines with J gene TRBJ1-1; no clear D. Germline loops: CDR1 MGHDK, CDR2 SYGVNS. This CDR3 has 12 residues. V was cut by 9 bases and J by 1 base, with 9 bases left in between. This chain's CDR3 is CASSTGNTEAFF. The CDR3 nucleotides read TGTGCCAGTTCGACCGGGAACACTGAAGCTTTCTTT.

V is TRBV3-1 (or the pseudogene TRBV3-2) and J is TRBJ1-5; 7 nucleotides match TRBD1. This CDR3 is built from 12 residues. CDR1 is LGHDT and CDR2 is YNNKEL in the germline V gene (reference sequence). The V gene end was trimmed by 2 bases and the J gene end by 8 bases; junction bases not matched to a gene: 0. The CDR3 region is CASSQQGEPQHF. CDR3 coding DNA: TGTGCCAGCAGCCAACAGGGGGAGCCCCAGCATTTT.

V and J are TRBV3-1 (or the pseudogene TRBV3-2) and TRBJ1-1; D is unresolved. The CDR3 spans 15 residues. Looked up from germline, CDR1 is LGHDT and CDR2 is YNNKEL (reference sequence). The germline V and J ends were trimmed by 1 base and 4 bases, with 13 bases remaining between them. CDR3 region: CASSQVLGMGTEAFF. DNA for the CDR3: TGTGCCAGCAGCCAAGTTTTGGGGATGGGCACTGAAGCTTTCTTT.

This chain links TRBV28 with TRBJ2-2, with unresolved D. Germline CDR1 MDHEN, CDR2 SYDVKM. The germline V and J ends were trimmed by 8 bases and 5 bases, with 9 bases remaining between them. The CDR3 runs 12 residues. The CDR3 here is CASRWWTGELFF. The DNA for the CDR3 is TGTGCCAGCCGGTGGTGGACCGGGGAGCTGTTTTTT.

This clone was seen just once. V gene TRBV20-1 combines with J gene TRBJ2-1, with a possible D match to TRBD2 (6 bases). This CDR3 comprises 14 residues. CDR1 is DFQATT and CDR2 is SNEGSKA in the germline V gene (reference sequence). Deletions cut 3 bases from V and 0 bases from J, with 9 bases between. The CDR3, as DNA: TGCAGTGCTAGTGGGGACTTCTCCTACAATGAGCAGTTCTTC. It is translated as CSASGDFSYNEQFF.

This chain links TRBV12-3 or TRBV12-4 with TRBJ2-3, with D tentatively TRBD2 (7 bases). The CDR3 sequence is 13 residues long. Between the trimmed V and J ends, which lost 6 bases and 6 bases, there was a span of 13 bases. CDR3 nucleotides: TGTGCCAGCAGCCTAAGGGGGGGGGATACGCAGTATTTT. Its protein is CASSLRGGDTQYF.

CDR3 nucleotides: TGCGCCAGCAGCCCGGGTTCTGGGCAGCAGCCCCAGCATTTT. It is translated as CASSPGSGQQPQHF. The chain carries TRBV5-1 and TRBJ1-5; D uncertain. The CDR3 spans 14 residues. Germline assignment: CDR1 SGHRS and CDR2 YFSETQ. V was cut by 4 bases and J by 7 bases, with 15 bases left in between. The full variable domain, with the rest looked up from reference TRBV5-1 and TRBJ1-5, is KAGVTQTPRYLIKTRGQQVTLSCSPISGHRSVSWYQQTPGQGLQFLFEYFSETQRNKGNFPGRFSGRQFSNSRSEMNVSTLELGDSALYLCASSPGSGQQPQHFGDGTRLSIL.

Written as DNA, the CDR3 is TGCAGTGCTAGTCGGGTTGGCGGGGTCCGCCAAGAGACCCAGTACTTC. Translating gives CSASRVGGVRQETQYF. The gene calls are TRBV20-1 and TRBJ2-5; tentative D call: TRBD2 (6 bases). Germline loops: CDR1 DFQATT, CDR2 SNEGSKA (reference sequence). Trimming took 3 bases from V and 1 from J, leaving 18 bases between them. This CDR3 region has 16 residues.

This clone was detected a few times. The genes are TRBV6-2 or TRBV6-3 and TRBJ2-1; 11 nucleotides align to TRBD2. Trimming at V came to 4 bases and at J to 3 bases, leaving 8 bases not matched to a gene. The CDR3 extends over 17 amino acids. CDR1 is MNHEY, CDR2 SVGEGT, per germline. The DNA of the CDR3 is TGTGCCAGCAGTTCGAGACGGACTAGCGGGTTCTACAATGAGCAGTTCTTC. Translated, it gives CASSSRRTSGFYNEQFF.